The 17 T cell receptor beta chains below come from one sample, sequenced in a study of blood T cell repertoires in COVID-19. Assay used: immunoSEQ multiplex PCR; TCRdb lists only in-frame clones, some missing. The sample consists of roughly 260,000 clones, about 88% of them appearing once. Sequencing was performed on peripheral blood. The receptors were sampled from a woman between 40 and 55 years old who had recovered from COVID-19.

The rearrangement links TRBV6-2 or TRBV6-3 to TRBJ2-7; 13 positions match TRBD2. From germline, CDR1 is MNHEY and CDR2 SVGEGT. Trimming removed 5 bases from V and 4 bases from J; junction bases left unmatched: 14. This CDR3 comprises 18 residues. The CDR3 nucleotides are TGTGCCAGCAGTCTTACCACCAGGACTAGCGGGAGTAGGTACGAGCAGTACTTC. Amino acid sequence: CASSLTTRTSGSRYEQYF.

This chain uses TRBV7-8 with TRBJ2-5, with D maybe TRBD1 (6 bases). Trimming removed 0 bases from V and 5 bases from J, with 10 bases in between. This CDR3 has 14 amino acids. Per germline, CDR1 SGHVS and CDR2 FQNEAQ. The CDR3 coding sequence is TGTGCCAGCAGCTTAGCGGGGGCCGGGGAGACCCAGTACTTC. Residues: CASSLAGAGETQYF.

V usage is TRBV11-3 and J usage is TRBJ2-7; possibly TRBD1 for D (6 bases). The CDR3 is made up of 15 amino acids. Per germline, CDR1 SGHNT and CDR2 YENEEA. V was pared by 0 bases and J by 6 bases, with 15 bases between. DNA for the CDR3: TGTGCCAGCAGCTTAGAAGGTGAGGCAGGGGCCGAGCAGTACTTC. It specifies CASSLEGEAGAEQYF.

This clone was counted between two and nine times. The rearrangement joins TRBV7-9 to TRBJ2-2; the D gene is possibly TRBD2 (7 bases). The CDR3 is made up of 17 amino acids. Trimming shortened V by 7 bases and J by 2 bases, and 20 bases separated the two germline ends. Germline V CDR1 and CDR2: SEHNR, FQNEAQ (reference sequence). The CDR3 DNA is TGTGCCAGCAAAAAAGCGGGGATGGGGACAAACACCGGGGAGCTGTTTTTT. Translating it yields CASKKAGMGTNTGELFF.

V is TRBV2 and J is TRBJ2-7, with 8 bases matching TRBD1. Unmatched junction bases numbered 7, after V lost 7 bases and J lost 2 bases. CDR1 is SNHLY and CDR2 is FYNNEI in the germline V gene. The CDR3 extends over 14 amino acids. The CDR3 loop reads CASIKTGVAYEQYF. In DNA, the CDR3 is TGTGCCAGCATAAAGACAGGGGTAGCCTACGAGCAGTACTTC.

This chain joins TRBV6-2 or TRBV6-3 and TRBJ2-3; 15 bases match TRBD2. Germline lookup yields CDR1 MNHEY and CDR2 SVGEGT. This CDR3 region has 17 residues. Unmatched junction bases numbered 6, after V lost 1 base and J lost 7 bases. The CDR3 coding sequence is TGTGCCAGCAGTTACTATGGACTAGCGGGGGGGCCATATACGCAGTATTTT. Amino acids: CASSYYGLAGGPYTQYF.

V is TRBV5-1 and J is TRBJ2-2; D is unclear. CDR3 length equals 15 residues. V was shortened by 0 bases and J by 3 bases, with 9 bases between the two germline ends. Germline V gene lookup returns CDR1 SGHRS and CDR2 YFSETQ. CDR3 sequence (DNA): TGCGCCAGCAGCTTGGAGAGGTCTTACACCGGGGAGCTGTTTTTT. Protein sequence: CASSLERSYTGELFF.

This chain's CDR3 is CSVAQGPTTEAFF. The CDR3 DNA sequence: TGCAGCGTCGCACAGGGCCCTACCACTGAAGCTTTCTTT. The gene calls are TRBV29-1 and TRBJ1-1; a weak D match, TRBD1 (6 bases). Trimming cost V 6 bases and J 4 bases, with 15 bases left between them. The CDR3 consists of 13 residues. CDR1 and CDR2 from the germline V gene are SQVTM and ANQGSEA.

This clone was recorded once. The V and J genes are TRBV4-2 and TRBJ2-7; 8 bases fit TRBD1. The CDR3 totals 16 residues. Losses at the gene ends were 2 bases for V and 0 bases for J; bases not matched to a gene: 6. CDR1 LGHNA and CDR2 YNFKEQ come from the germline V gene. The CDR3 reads CASSQRTGTGSYEQYF. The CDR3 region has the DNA TGTGCCAGCAGCCAACGTACCGGGACAGGCTCCTACGAGCAGTACTTC.

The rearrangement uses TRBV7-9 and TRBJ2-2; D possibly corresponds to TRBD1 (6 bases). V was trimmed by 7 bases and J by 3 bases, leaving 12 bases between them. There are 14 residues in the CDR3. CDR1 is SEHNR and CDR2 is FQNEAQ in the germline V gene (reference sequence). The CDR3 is CASTLDSYTGELFF. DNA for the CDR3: TGTGCCAGCACCTTGGACAGTTACACCGGGGAGCTGTTTTTT.

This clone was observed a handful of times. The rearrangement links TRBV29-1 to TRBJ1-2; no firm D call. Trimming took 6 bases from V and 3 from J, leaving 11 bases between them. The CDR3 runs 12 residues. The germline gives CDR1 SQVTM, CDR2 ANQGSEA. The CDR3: CSVLGEDYGYTF. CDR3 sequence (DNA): TGCAGCGTCCTCGGTGAAGACTATGGCTACACCTTC. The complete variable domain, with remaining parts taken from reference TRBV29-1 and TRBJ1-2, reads SAVISQKPSRDICQRGTSLTIQCQVDSQVTMMFWYRQQPGQSLTLIATANQGSEATYESGFVIDKFPISRPNLTFSTLTVSNMSPEDSSIYLCSVLGEDYGYTFGSGTRLTVV.

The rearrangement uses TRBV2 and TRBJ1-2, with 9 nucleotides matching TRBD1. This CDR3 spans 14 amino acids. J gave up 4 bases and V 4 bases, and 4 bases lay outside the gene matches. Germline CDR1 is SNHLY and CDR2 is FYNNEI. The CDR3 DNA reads TGTGCCAGCAGTGTAGGGACAGGGATCTATGGCTACACCTTC. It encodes CASSVGTGIYGYTF.

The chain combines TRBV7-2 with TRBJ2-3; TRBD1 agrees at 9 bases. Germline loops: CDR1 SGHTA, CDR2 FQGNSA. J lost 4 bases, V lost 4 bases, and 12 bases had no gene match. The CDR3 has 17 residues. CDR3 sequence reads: CASSSRRPGQGPDTQYF. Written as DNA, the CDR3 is TGTGCCAGCAGCTCCCGACGCCCGGGACAGGGCCCAGATACGCAGTATTTT.

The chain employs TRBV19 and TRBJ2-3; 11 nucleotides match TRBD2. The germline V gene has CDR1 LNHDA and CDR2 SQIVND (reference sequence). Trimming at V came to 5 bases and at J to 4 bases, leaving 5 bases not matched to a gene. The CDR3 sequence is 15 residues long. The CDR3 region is CASSVTSGAADTQYF. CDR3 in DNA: TGTGCCAGTAGTGTGACTAGCGGGGCTGCAGATACGCAGTATTTT. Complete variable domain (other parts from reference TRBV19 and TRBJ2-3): DGGITQSPKYLFRKEGQNVTLSCEQNLNHDAMYWYRQDPGQGLRLIYYSQIVNDFQKGDIAEGYSVSREKKESFPLTVTSAQKNPTAFYLCASSVTSGAADTQYFGPGTRLTVL.

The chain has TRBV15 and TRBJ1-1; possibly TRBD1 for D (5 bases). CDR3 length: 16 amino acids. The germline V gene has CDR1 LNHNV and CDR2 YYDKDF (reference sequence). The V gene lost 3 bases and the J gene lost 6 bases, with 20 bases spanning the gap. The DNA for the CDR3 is TGTGCCACCAGCAGTTACCGGACATCAGTCGACGCTGAAGCTTTCTTT. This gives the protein CATSSYRTSVDAEAFF.

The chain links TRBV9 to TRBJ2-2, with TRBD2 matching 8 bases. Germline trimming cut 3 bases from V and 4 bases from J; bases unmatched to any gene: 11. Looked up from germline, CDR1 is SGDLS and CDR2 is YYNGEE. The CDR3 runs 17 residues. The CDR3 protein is CASSETLAGHSTGELFF. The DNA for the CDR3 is TGTGCCAGCAGCGAGACCTTAGCGGGACACTCCACCGGGGAGCTGTTTTTT.

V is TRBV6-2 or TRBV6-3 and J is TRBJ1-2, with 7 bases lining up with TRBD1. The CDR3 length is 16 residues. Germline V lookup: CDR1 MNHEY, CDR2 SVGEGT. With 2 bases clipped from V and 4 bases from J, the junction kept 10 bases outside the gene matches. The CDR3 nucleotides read TGTGCCAGCAGTTACAGAGGGGGCACTATTGTCTATGGCTACACCTTC. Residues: CASSYRGGTIVYGYTF.